Following are 29 T cell receptor beta chains from one sample sequenced in a study of response to subunit inactivated influenza vaccine. In TCRdb, the RT-PCR reads were re-called with MiXCR into one record per CDR3 protein. The table records about 520,000 distinct CDR3 sequences, 9.5% to 12% of them present only once. Specimen: PBMCs from blood, collected roughly 47 days after vaccination. The receptors here all came from a man aged 45-65 years who received an inactivated influenza vaccine.

For this clonotype: One junction end does not reproduce the germline sequence, and a read error may be involved. The CDR3 region is CASSQDNAGLYHF. The CDR3 DNA reads as TGCGCCAGCAGCCAAGATAACGCAGGGTTATATCATTTT. V is TRBV4-1 and J is TRBJ2-3; D is perhaps TRBD1 (5 bases). The CDR3 is made up of 13 amino acids. Germline CDR1 and CDR2: MGHRA and YSYEKL.

This clonotype occurred many times. This chain links TRBV28 with TRBJ2-3; TRBD1 aligns across 8 bases. Trimming at V came to 4 bases and at J to 0 bases, leaving 15 bases not matched to a gene. The germline CDR1 and CDR2 sequences are MDHEN and SYDVKM. There are 19 residues in the CDR3. Written as DNA, the CDR3 is TGTGCCAGCAGTTCCGGGACAGGCCTTAACCGGTATAGCACAGATACGCAGTATTTT. Translated: CASSSGTGLNRYSTDTQYF.

This clonotype was observed a few times. V gene TRBV3-1 combines with J gene TRBJ1-2; the match to TRBD1 covers 7 bases. V was pared by 0 bases and J by 3 bases, with 10 bases of the junction left unmatched. The V gene's germline CDR1 is LGHDT and CDR2 YNNKEL (reference sequence). This CDR3 region has 17 residues. Written as DNA, the CDR3 is TGTGCCAGCAGCCAAGAAGGAACGGCAGGGGGACACTATGGCTACACCTTC. Protein: CASSQEGTAGGHYGYTF.

The table lists this clonotype with a few counts. The chain employs TRBV7-6 and TRBJ2-1, with D perhaps TRBD1 (5 bases). Between the trimmed V and J ends, which lost 1 base and 9 bases, there was a span of 16 bases. This CDR3 is 15 amino acids long. CDR1 and CDR2 from the germline V gene are SGHVS and FNYEAQ. The CDR3 bases are TGTGCCAGCAGCTTAGAATCATCCTTAAGGGGTGAGCAGTTCTTC. Protein: CASSLESSLRGEQFF. Full variable domain (rest looked up from reference TRBV7-6 and TRBJ2-1): GAGVSQSPRYKVTKRGQDVALRCDPISGHVSLYWYRQALGQGPEFLTYFNYEAQQDKSGLPNDRFSAERPEGSISTLTIQRTEQRDSAMYRCASSLESSLRGEQFFGPGTRLTVL.

In this sample, this clonotype turned up a few times. The genes are TRBV18 and TRBJ1-1; D is uncertain. The CDR3 is made up of 13 amino acids. In germline, CDR1 is KGHSH, CDR2 LQKENI. Trimming removed 2 bases at V and 1 base at J, with 5 bases between. The CDR3 loop reads CASSPMGNTEAFF. CDR3 sequence (DNA): TGTGCCAGCTCACCAATGGGGAACACTGAAGCTTTCTTT.

This clonotype was detected only a few times. The chain carries TRBV20-1 and TRBJ1-1; tentatively, D is TRBD1 (5 bases). Trimming left V 1 base short and J 11 bases short, with 14 bases between. This CDR3 comprises 12 residues. In germline, CDR1 is DFQATT, CDR2 SNEGSKA (reference sequence). CDR3 coding DNA: TGCAGTGCTAGAGGGGGGGGACTTGGGGCTTTCTTT. Protein: CSARGGGLGAFF.

By share, this clonotype ranks as medium-sized. At one end, the junction sequence differs from germline, possibly due to a read error. The rearrangement uses TRBV12-3 or TRBV12-4 and TRBJ2-7; 12 nucleotides match TRBD2. This CDR3 has 12 residues. The CDR3 spells CASSSGLAGYDF. In nucleotides, the CDR3 is TGTGCCAGCAGCTCGGGACTAGCGGGTTACGACTTC.

The rearrangement links TRBV28 to TRBJ2-3; D could derive from TRBD1 or TRBD2 (6 bases each). The V end lost 10 bases, the J end lost 3 bases, and 20 bases lay between the germline ends. The CDR3 totals 15 residues. Germline V gene sequence: CDR1 MDHEN, CDR2 SYDVKM. The CDR3 reads CATRGTQGFTDTQYF. CDR3 bases: TGTGCCACCCGGGGGACTCAGGGGTTTACAGATACGCAGTATTTT. The whole variable domain, filled in from reference TRBV28 and TRBJ2-3, reads DVKVTQSSRYLVKRTGEKVFLECVQDMDHENMFWYRQDPGLGLRLIYFSYDVKMKEKGDIPEGYSVSREKKERFSLILESASTNQTSMYLCATRGTQGFTDTQYFGPGTRLTVL.

This clonotype came up a few times. This chain connects TRBV6-5 to TRBJ2-7; D assignment may be TRBD1 or TRBD2 (5 bases each). The length of the CDR3 is 14 residues. CDR1 is MNHEY and CDR2 is SVGAGI in the germline V gene. The V end was cut by 3 bases, the J end by 2 bases, with 11 bases between. CDR3 sequence reads: CASSYNGGTYEQYF. In DNA, the CDR3 is TGTGCCAGCAGTTATAATGGGGGTACCTACGAGCAGTACTTC.

The sample holds a few counts of this clonotype. CDR3 sequence (DNA): TGTGCCAGCTCACCAACCCGAGCAGCCGTGGAGACCCAGTACTTC. Residues: CASSPTRAAVETQYF. V gene TRBV18 combines with J gene TRBJ2-5; D unresolved. The ends were cut back, 2 bases at V and 5 bases at J, with 15 bases in the middle. Germline CDR1 KGHSH, CDR2 LQKENI. The CDR3 spans 15 residues.

CDR3 protein: CASRTGGGNQPQHF. The DNA for the CDR3 is TGTGCCAGCAGGACAGGGGGAGGCAATCAGCCCCAGCATTTT. J is TRBJ1-5 and V is TRBV6-2 or TRBV6-3; 9 bases agree with TRBD1. J gave up 2 bases and V 6 bases, and 2 bases lay outside the gene matches. CDR3 length: 14 residues. Germline CDR1 and CDR2: MNHEY and SVGEGT.

This clonotype was found many times. The rearrangement uses TRBV11-2 and TRBJ2-1; D gene ambiguous. The germline V gene has CDR1 SGHAT and CDR2 FQNNGV. The CDR3 loop spans 13 amino acids. Trimming shortened V by 8 bases and J by 8 bases, and 16 bases separated the two germline ends. CDR3 residues: CASESDLVHEQFF. In nucleotides, the CDR3 is TGTGCCAGCGAAAGCGACCTGGTCCATGAGCAGTTCTTC.

The CDR3 DNA is TGTGCCAGCAGCTTGGACCCGGTGGATACGCAGTATTTT. This sequence encodes CASSLDPVDTQYF. The chain uses TRBV11-2 and TRBJ2-3; D is uncertain. V gave up 3 bases and J gave up 6 bases, with 10 bases separating them. The CDR3 totals 13 residues. The germline V gene has CDR1 SGHAT and CDR2 FQNNGV.

This clonotype was seen many times. The chain combines TRBV7-2 with TRBJ2-7, with TRBD2 as a possible D gene (6 bases). V lost 1 base and J lost 2, with 12 bases in between. CDR3 length: 15 amino acids. CDR1 is SGHTA and CDR2 is FQGNSA in the germline V gene. DNA for the CDR3: TGTGCCAGCAGCTTAGAAAGGACTACTACCTACGAGCAGTACTTC. This gives the protein CASSLERTTTYEQYF. The complete variable domain, with remaining parts taken from reference TRBV7-2 and TRBJ2-7, reads GAGVSQSPSNKVTEKGKDVELRCDPISGHTALYWYRQSLGQGLEFLIYFQGNSAPDKSGLPSDRFSAERTGGSVSTLTIQRTQQEDSAVYLCASSLERTTTYEQYFGPGTRLTVT.

V gene TRBV24-1 combines with J gene TRBJ2-1; no clear D. From germline, CDR1 is KGHDR and CDR2 SFDVKD. The CDR3 consists of 13 residues. The V end lost 1 base, the J end lost 5 bases, and 5 bases lay between the germline ends. DNA of the CDR3: TGTGCCACCAGTGATTTTTTGGACAATGAGCAGTTCTTC. Translated, it gives CATSDFLDNEQFF.

This clonotype was observed a few times. The V gene is TRBV10-3, the J gene TRBJ2-7; 10 positions match TRBD1. J lost 2 bases, V lost 6 bases, and 7 bases had no gene match. The CDR3 contains 15 residues. Germline loops: CDR1 ENHRY, CDR2 SYGVKD. In DNA form, the CDR3 reads TGTGCCATCAGCCCCCAGGGACAGGGGACCTACGAGCAGTACTTC. Protein product: CAISPQGQGTYEQYF.

The sample holds a few counts of this clonotype. The CDR3: CASSLLTALSYEQYF. In DNA, the CDR3 is TGTGCCAGCAGCCTGTTGACAGCTCTCTCCTACGAGCAGTACTTC. The chain links TRBV3-1 to TRBJ2-7; D may be TRBD1 (5 bases). The CDR3 loop spans 15 amino acids. Deletions cut 4 bases from V and 0 bases from J, with 13 bases between. CDR1 is LGHDT and CDR2 is YNNKEL in the germline V gene (reference sequence).

The chain has TRBV15 and TRBJ2-7, with a possible D match to TRBD2 (7 bases). Between the trimmed V and J ends, which lost 5 bases and 2 bases, there was a span of 16 bases. This CDR3 is 15 amino acids long. The germline CDR1 and CDR2 sequences are LNHNV and YYDKDF (reference sequence). CDR3 DNA: TGTGCCACCAGCCTAACTCCGGGGGGCACCTACGAGCAGTACTTC. Protein product: CATSLTPGGTYEQYF.

This clonotype came up a few times. This chain uses TRBV6-1 with TRBJ2-3; a possible D gene is TRBD1 (6 bases). This CDR3 spans 14 amino acids. Germline CDR1 is MNHNS and CDR2 is SASEGT. Trimming left V 6 bases short and J 0 bases short, with 10 bases between. CDR3 sequence: CASSRDISTDTQYF. CDR3 nucleotides: TGTGCCAGCAGCCGGGACATTAGCACAGATACGCAGTATTTT.

V is TRBV27 and J is TRBJ2-4; D is possibly TRBD2 (6 bases). From germline, CDR1 is MNHEY and CDR2 SMNVEV (reference sequence). The CDR3 contains 12 residues. The V gene lost 5 bases and the J gene lost 10 bases, with 12 bases spanning the gap. The CDR3 DNA follows: TGTGCCAGCAGTCCCCCAGGAGGGATTCAGTACTTC. Protein sequence: CASSPPGGIQYF.

The chain links TRBV28 to TRBJ2-5; perhaps TRBD2 as D (6 bases). The germline gives CDR1 MDHEN, CDR2 SYDVKM. Trimming took 6 bases from V and 2 from J, leaving 16 bases between them. The CDR3 runs 15 residues. The CDR3 DNA follows: TGTGCCAGCAGACAAGGGACTTGGGGACAAGAGACCCAGTACTTC. Residues: CASRQGTWGQETQYF.

In this sample, this clonotype turned up a few times. This chain links TRBV5-1 with TRBJ2-1, with TRBD1 identical over 9 bases. Germline V gene lookup returns CDR1 SGHRS and CDR2 YFSETQ. This CDR3 is 16 amino acids long. V lost 0 bases and J lost 2; bases outside the gene matches: 3. The CDR3 region is CASSLDTGGAYNEQFF. In DNA, the CDR3 is TGCGCCAGCAGCTTGGATACAGGGGGCGCCTACAATGAGCAGTTCTTC.

In this sample, this clonotype turned up many times. The chain combines TRBV12-3 or TRBV12-4 with TRBJ2-5; TRBD1 agrees at 7 bases. V was clipped by 5 bases and J by 2 bases; unmatched bases: 5. There are 14 residues in the CDR3. The DNA of the CDR3 is TGTGCCAGCAGTCGACAGGGTTTGCAAGAGACCCAGTACTTC. It encodes CASSRQGLQETQYF.

This clonotype was counted many times. The V call is TRBV29-1, the J call TRBJ2-2, with 7 nucleotides matching TRBD2. Losses at the gene ends were 4 bases for V and 3 bases for J; bases not matched to a gene: 2. Germline loops: CDR1 SQVTM, CDR2 ANQGSEA. The CDR3 length is 13 residues. The CDR3 region has the DNA TGCAGCGTTGGAAGCGGGGACACCGGGGAGCTGTTTTTT. It translates to CSVGSGDTGELFF.

The chain carries TRBV2 and TRBJ1-3; D is uncertain. Germline values: CDR1 SNHLY, CDR2 FYNNEI. The CDR3 runs to 12 residues. V lost 9 bases, J lost 8 bases, and 14 bases lay in between. The CDR3 DNA reads as TGTGCCAGGGCAGTACTTGGGCACACCATATATTTT. Residues: CARAVLGHTIYF.

This clonotype was observed a few times. The J gene is TRBJ2-4, the V gene TRBV10-3; TRBD2 agrees at 9 bases. CDR1 is ENHRY and CDR2 is SYGVKD in the germline V gene. With V trimmed by 0 bases and J by 8 bases, 11 bases remained unmatched. This CDR3 contains 17 residues. CDR3 sequence reads: CAISESIVAGDTDIQYF. In DNA, the CDR3 is TGTGCCATCAGTGAGTCGATAGTAGCGGGAGATACGGACATTCAGTACTTC.

The V call is TRBV7-6, the J call TRBJ2-5; D is perhaps TRBD2 (6 bases). Germline CDR1 SGHVS, CDR2 FNYEAQ. This CDR3 is 16 amino acids long. V was trimmed by 1 base and J by 4 bases, leaving 16 bases between them. CDR3 residues: CASSLGEGVGGETQYF. The CDR3 DNA follows: TGTGCCAGCAGCTTAGGGGAAGGGGTCGGGGGAGAGACCCAGTACTTC.

This clonotype was found a few times. The rearrangement links TRBV12-3 or TRBV12-4 to TRBJ2-3, with TRBD2 as a possible D gene (5 bases). V dropped 2 bases and J dropped 11 bases, with 8 bases sitting between them. The CDR3 covers 11 residues. CDR3 sequence reads: CASSLLGLQYF. DNA of the CDR3: TGTGCCAGCAGTTTATTAGGACTGCAGTATTTT.

The genes are TRBV28 and TRBJ2-3; TRBD1 might be the D (6 bases). Germline lookup yields CDR1 MDHEN and CDR2 SYDVKM. The CDR3 covers 15 residues. Trimming took off 4 bases at V and 4 bases at J, with 15 bases between the two ends. The CDR3 loop is CASSSVPGQPDTQYF. For the CDR3, the DNA is TGTGCCAGCAGTTCCGTCCCGGGACAACCAGATACGCAGTATTTT.